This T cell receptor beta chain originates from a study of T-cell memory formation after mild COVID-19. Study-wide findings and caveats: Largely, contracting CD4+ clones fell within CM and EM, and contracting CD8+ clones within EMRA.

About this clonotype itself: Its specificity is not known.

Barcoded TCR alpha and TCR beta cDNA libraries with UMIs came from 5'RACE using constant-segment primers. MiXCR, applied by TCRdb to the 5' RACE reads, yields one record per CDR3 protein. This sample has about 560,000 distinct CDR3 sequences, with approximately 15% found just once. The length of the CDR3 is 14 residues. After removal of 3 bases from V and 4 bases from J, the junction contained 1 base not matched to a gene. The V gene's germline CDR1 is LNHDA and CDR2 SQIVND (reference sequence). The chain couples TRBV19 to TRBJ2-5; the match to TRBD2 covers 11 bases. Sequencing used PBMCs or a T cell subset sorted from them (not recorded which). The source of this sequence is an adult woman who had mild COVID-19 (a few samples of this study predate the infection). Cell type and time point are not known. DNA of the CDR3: TGTGCCAGTAGTATGACTAGCGGGATAGAGACCCAGTACTTC. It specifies CASSMTSGIETQYF.